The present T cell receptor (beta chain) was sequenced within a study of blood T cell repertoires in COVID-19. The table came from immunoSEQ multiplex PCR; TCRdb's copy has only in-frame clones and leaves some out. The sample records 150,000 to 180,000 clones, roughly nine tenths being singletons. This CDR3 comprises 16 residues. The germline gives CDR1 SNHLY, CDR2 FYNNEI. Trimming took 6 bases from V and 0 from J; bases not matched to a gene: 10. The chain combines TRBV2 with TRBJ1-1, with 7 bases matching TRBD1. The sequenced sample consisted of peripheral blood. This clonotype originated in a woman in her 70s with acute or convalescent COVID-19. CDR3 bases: TGTGCCAGCAGCCCGGACAGGCCGACCATGAACACTGAAGCTTTCTTT. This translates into CASSPDRPTMNTEAFF. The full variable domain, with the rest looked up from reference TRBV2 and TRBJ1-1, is EPEVTQTPSHQVTQMGQEVILRCVPISNHLYFYWYRQILGQKVEFLVSFYNNEISEKSEIFDDQFSVERPDGSNFTLKIRSTKLEDSAMYFCASSPDRPTMNTEAFFGQGTRLTVV.